This T cell receptor beta chain appears in the sequencing data of a study of blood T cell repertoires in COVID-19 (dated by TCRdb to about 2020). Turning to the overall study: Samples covering the acute and convalescent phases of COVID-19 were provided by collaborators in the United States, Italy and Spain. Samples were obtained from the ongoing ImmuneRACE study (first 160 participants) and from 950 to 1,500 subjects provided by 6 global collaborators. The repertoires were released in a freely available public database intended as a resource for research on the immune response to SARS-CoV-2. The prospective study material was composed of cDNA or gDNA derived from T cells, B-cell-depleted T cells, or PBMCs. Where available, HLA class I and class II types were obtained from metadata supplied by the sample provider rather than from assay-based typing. The dataset comprised deeply sampled blood TCRbeta repertoires from subjects exposed to, actively infected with, or recovered from COVID-19. Sample metadata almost always included a de-identified subject ID, COVID-19 status, age in years and sex.

Trimming takes 4 bases from V and 0 bases from J, and the germline ends sit 11 bases apart. As encoded in the germline V gene, CDR1 is SGHRS while CDR2 is YFSETQ. Including the terminal cysteine and phenylalanine, the CDR3 comprises 15 residues. The CDR3 DNA has 45 bases and is translated from base 1. TCRbeta CDR3 regions were amplified from genomic DNA using the immunoSEQ Assay, a bias-controlled multiplex PCR. In the source study's methods: The number of nucleated cells in each sample was estimated from the amplification of reference gene primers within the assay. Sequence reads were collapsed and filtered to measure the absolute abundance of every unique TCRbeta CDR3 rearrangement. For each sample, productive Simpson clonality was calculated by taking the square root of Simpson's diversity index across productive rearrangements. TCRdb retrieved this table from immuneACCESS and kept in-frame rearrangements only. Not all clones are present; in checked studies, unresolved V genes account for under half, and no reason is known for the remainder. The V and J calls and clone size come from that table; D and trimming were worked out from the DNA. Counted in this sample were some 97,000 clones; 65% to 90% of them appeared once. Less than 3.5% of the sample belongs to the ten largest clones.

Participants in the prospective study were enrolled through a virtual design, were aged roughly 18 to 90 years, and lived in under 25 United States geographic areas. In the prospective study, participants were assigned to cohorts based on the clinical history participants reported in a screening survey and a study questionnaire. Recovered participants in ImmuneRACE Cohort 3 were defined by two consecutive negative NP/OP PCR tests, clearance by a healthcare professional, or resolution of symptoms. In the prospective study, mobile phlebotomists collected whole blood, serum and a nasopharyngeal or oropharyngeal swab from each participant. Participants in the prospective study had the option to provide additional blood draws and questionnaires over a roughly two-month period. Blood samples from the prospective study were shipped frozen or at room temperature prior to DNA extraction. Comments on this clone: Its antigen target is currently unknown. No base-level quality is on record; no much larger clone is a single base apart.

What the work shows at the level of the full study, not this receptor alone: Clinical and demographic metadata were provided uncurated, with the amount varying by source and participant.

The sequence derives from a woman aged 50 to 65 who had recovered from COVID-19. The sequencing sample was made of PBMCs or T cells enriched from blood (not recorded which). The sequence is built from TRBV5-1 and TRBJ2-1; the D gene is possibly TRBD1, with 5 bases matching. CDR3 protein: CASSPTESSYNEQFF. The sequenced DNA: TGCGCCAGCAGCCCGACAGAGAGCTCCTACAATGAGCAGTTCTTC.